This TCR beta chain originates from a study of Graves' ophthalmopathy and Graves' hyperthyroidism. Study results and limitations: An approximately 84% specificity and roughly 90% sensitivity were achieved by a 13-signature model that separated ophthalmopathy from stable hyperthyroidism.

About this clonotype: The target antigen is unknown.

This CDR3 comprises 14 residues. Unmatched junction bases numbered 16, after V lost 6 bases and J lost 9 bases. Germline V gene data show CDR1 as SQVTM and CDR2 as ANQGSEA. Hyperthyroidism patients, all newly diagnosed, had under 2 months' duration and ages of 18 to 65. Clinical symptoms and serum thyroxine were used for diagnosis; TRAb, thyroid ultrasound and orbital computed tomography were also relied on. The sequenced template was RNA, covering the TCR beta CDR3 region. The first round was an RT-PCR with HTBI primers, and the second round was a multiplex PCR. MiXCR, applied by TCRdb to the multiplex PCR reads, yields one record per CDR3 protein. The top ten hold around 10% of the sample, which has roughly 1.1 million distinct CDR3 sequences, less than 45% seen once.

Sequenced: peripheral blood or thyroid tissue (not recorded which). The sequence derives from an adult man with Graves' hyperthyroidism. The chain links TRBV29-1 to TRBJ2-5; 7 nucleotides agree with TRBD1. CDR3 DNA sequence: TGCAGCGTGGGGGACAGTATGGGCAATCAGCCCCAGTACTTC. Protein product: CSVGDSMGNQPQYF.